These 3 T cell receptor beta chains were all obtained from the same sample, sequenced in a study of shared clonotypes between healthy human individuals (dated by TCRdb to about 2020). Library preparation was by the immunoSEQ multiplex PCR assay. TCRdb took this table from immuneACCESS and kept in-frame rearrangements with V and J called. Such tables lack part of the clones; where checked against another copy, unresolved V genes explain under half of the gap, and the rest is unexplained. The sample table contains approximately 2,300,000 clones; only one count was recorded for roughly 92% of them. 0.3% to 0.4% of the sample is held by the ten biggest clonotypes. The sequencing sample was made of naive CD4+ T cells from PBMCs. The sample's cell subset or site label, in plain terms: CD45RA+ positively selected. The origin of the receptors is a young man in good health. Some clones in this sample may be carry-over from other donors' samples.

This clone has a single count. The rearrangement joins TRBV13 to TRBJ1-4; D is undetermined. Trimming took 0 bases from V and 4 from J, leaving 6 bases between them. This CDR3 is built from 14 residues. Germline values: CDR1 PRHDT, CDR2 FYEKMQ (reference sequence). Here the CDR3 DNA reads TGTGCCAGCAGCTTAGGACAGCTTAATGAAAAACTGTTTTTT. Translation: CASSLGQLNEKLFF. Based on the CDR3 plus reference TRBV13 and TRBJ1-4, the full variable domain is AAGVIQSPRHLIKEKRETATLKCYPIPRHDTVYWYQQGPGQDPQFLISFYEKMQSDKGSIPDRFSAQQFSDYHSELNMSSLELGDSALYFCASSLGQLNEKLFFGSGTQLSVL.

The chain links TRBV10-3 to TRBJ2-7; 14 nucleotides line up with TRBD2. Per germline, CDR1 ENHRY and CDR2 SYGVKD. V gave up 4 bases and J gave up 6 bases; unmatched junction bases: 8. The CDR3 extends over 16 amino acids. CDR3 protein: CAISGLAGGPGAEQYF. CDR3 in DNA: TGTGCCATCAGTGGACTAGCGGGAGGGCCAGGAGCCGAGCAGTACTTC.

The rearrangement links TRBV19 to TRBJ2-7; 14 nucleotides align to TRBD2. Germline loops: CDR1 LNHDA, CDR2 SQIVND (reference sequence). This CDR3 contains 15 residues. The J segment lost 9 bases and the V segment lost 3 bases, leaving 7 bases of the junction unmatched. The CDR3 spells CASSIQGLAGDGQYF. The DNA for the CDR3 is TGTGCCAGTAGTATTCAGGGACTAGCGGGAGACGGGCAGTACTTC.